The 27 T cell receptor beta chains below were found in one sample sequenced in a study of molecular identifiers for immune sequencing clone quantification. In TCRdb, the PCR reads were re-called with MiXCR into one record per CDR3 protein. The sample has around 300,000 distinct CDR3 sequences, roughly 23% seen once. The material sequenced was naive CD8+ T cells from blood, with Jurkat cell RNA spiked in. Sample subset: FACS-sorted CD8+CD4-CCR7+CD45RA+ naive T cells. These receptors all come from a human donor in good health. Some libraries in this study had Jurkat cell RNA spiked in.

About this clonotype itself: The junction differs from germline at one of its ends, possibly a read error. V and J are TRBV27 and TRBJ1-4; D remains unclear. Germline CDR1 is MNHEY and CDR2 is SMNVEV (reference sequence). This CDR3 contains 13 residues. DNA of the CDR3: TGTGCCACCCCCCGGGCGACTAATGAAAAACTGCTTTTT. Protein product: CATPRATNEKLLF.

For this clonotype: This may be a read error, as it is one base from a much larger clone. Here the CDR3 reads CASSLGDGYPF. The CDR3 DNA reads as TGTGCCAGCAGTTTGGGGGACGGCTACCCCTTC. This rearrangement joins TRBV28 to TRBJ1-2; D is possibly TRBD1 (5 bases). There are 11 residues in the CDR3. CDR1 is MDHEN, CDR2 SYDVKM, per germline.

This clonotype was counted at least ten times. The genes are TRBV5-6 and TRBJ1-1; TRBD1 agrees at 7 bases. CDR1 is SGHDT and CDR2 is YYEEEE in the germline V gene. The CDR3 is made up of 15 amino acids. With V trimmed by 0 bases and J by 0 bases, 2 bases remained unmatched. CDR3 DNA: TGTGCCAGCAGCTTGGAGGGACAGATGAACACTGAAGCTTTCTTT. Encoded protein: CASSLEGQMNTEAFF.

This clonotype has a count of ten or more. The CDR3, as DNA: TGTGCCAGCAGTGTGAGTGTGGGAGGGACTGAAGCTTTCTTT. Translated, it gives CASSVSVGGTEAFF. The chain links TRBV2 to TRBJ1-1; D remains unclear. V was shortened by 4 bases and J by 5 bases, with 14 bases between the two germline ends. CDR3 length: 14 residues. CDR1 and CDR2 from the germline V gene are SNHLY and FYNNEI.

The chain employs TRBV19 and TRBJ1-2, with unresolved D. The CDR3 is 15 amino acids. Germline V gene lookup returns CDR1 LNHDA and CDR2 SQIVND (reference sequence). The V gene lost 1 base and the J gene lost 3 bases, with 12 bases spanning the gap. This chain's CDR3 is CASSIAGVGYYGYTF. CDR3 bases: TGTGCCAGTAGTATAGCCGGGGTCGGCTACTATGGCTACACCTTC. The variable domain in full, with the rest retrieved from reference TRBV19 and TRBJ1-2, is DGGITQSPKYLFRKEGQNVTLSCEQNLNHDAMYWYRQDPGQGLRLIYYSQIVNDFQKGDIAEGYSVSREKKESFPLTVTSAQKNPTAFYLCASSIAGVGYYGYTFGSGTRLTVV.

In its sample, this clonotype was seen a few times. The chain carries TRBV12-3 or TRBV12-4 and TRBJ1-5; 10 bases are a match to TRBD1. This CDR3 is built from 14 residues. After removal of 7 bases from V and 5 bases from J, the junction contained 5 bases not matched to a gene. In DNA, the CDR3 is TGTGCCAGCAATTCCGGGACAGGGGATCAGCCCCAGCATTTT. As protein: CASNSGTGDQPQHF.

This clonotype showed up just a few times. The chain has TRBV2 and TRBJ2-3; D gene unclear. Germline loops: CDR1 SNHLY, CDR2 FYNNEI. V was cut by 5 bases and J by 2 bases, with 17 bases left in between. This CDR3 spans 16 amino acids. CDR3 protein: CASSWDTEQITDTQYF. CDR3 sequence (DNA): TGTGCCAGCAGTTGGGATACAGAACAAATCACAGATACGCAGTATTTT.

The V gene is TRBV6-2 or TRBV6-3, the J gene TRBJ2-7; TRBD2 matches at 8 bases. The germline V gene encodes CDR1 MNHEY and CDR2 SVGEGT. V was clipped by 6 bases and J by 0 bases; unmatched bases: 7. The CDR3 sequence is 15 residues long. The CDR3 region is CASSRTSIRSYEQYF. The CDR3, as DNA: TGTGCCAGCAGCCGGACTAGCATTCGCTCCTACGAGCAGTACTTC.

The chain recombines TRBV4-3 with TRBJ1-2; perhaps TRBD1 as D (5 bases). Germline CDR1 reads LGHNA; CDR2 reads YSLEER. Trimming pared 0 bases from V and 0 bases from J, leaving 8 bases between. The length of the CDR3 is 15 residues. The CDR3 region has the DNA TGCGCCAGCAGCCAAGATCTGGGGGCTAACTATGGCTACACCTTC. Its protein product is CASSQDLGANYGYTF.

In its sample, this clonotype was seen many times. This chain links TRBV7-2 with TRBJ1-6, with 7 bases identical to TRBD1. The CDR3 runs 14 residues. From germline, CDR1 is SGHTA and CDR2 FQGNSA. With V trimmed by 5 bases and J by 6 bases, 4 bases remained unmatched. This CDR3 reads CASSPGQPNSPLHF. The DNA of the CDR3 is TGTGCCAGCAGCCCGGGACAGCCTAATTCACCCCTCCACTTT.

The chain carries TRBV15 and TRBJ2-1; possibly TRBD1 or TRBD2 for D (5 bases each). V lost 5 bases, J lost 1 base, and 15 bases lay in between. The length of the CDR3 is 16 residues. The germline V gene has CDR1 LNHNV and CDR2 YYDKDF (reference sequence). The CDR3 region has the DNA TGTGCCACCAGCCCGAGAACGGGGCCGTCCTACAATGAGCAGTTCTTC. Protein sequence: CATSPRTGPSYNEQFF.

This clonotype was counted many times. The CDR3 DNA reads as TGTGCCTGGGAAATCCATAGAAACACCGGGGAGCTGTTTTTT. It specifies CAWEIHRNTGELFF. V usage is TRBV30 and J usage is TRBJ2-2; D is ambiguous. This CDR3 spans 14 amino acids. Trimming took off 5 bases at V and 2 bases at J, with 12 bases between the two ends. Germline CDR1 is GTSNPN and CDR2 is SVGIG (reference sequence).

Regarding this clonotype: A read error may explain this, as a much larger clone is one base away. This chain joins TRBV5-1 and TRBJ2-7; 8 nucleotides line up with TRBD2. Trimming removed 3 bases from V and 8 bases from J; junction bases left unmatched: 7. The germline V gene has CDR1 SGHRS and CDR2 YFSETQ. This CDR3 is 13 amino acids long. As DNA, the CDR3 is TGCGCCAGCAGCTCGCGGGGGGATTACAAGCAGTACTTC. This translates into CASSSRGDYKQYF.

This clonotype was picked up a small number of times. J is TRBJ2-7 and V is TRBV12-3 or TRBV12-4, with 9 bases aligning to TRBD1. The CDR3 has 14 residues. V shed 3 bases, J shed 5 bases, and the junction held 5 bases outside the gene matches. The CDR3 loop reads CASSLGTGSHEQYF. DNA for the CDR3: TGTGCCAGCAGTTTGGGGACAGGGTCCCACGAGCAGTACTTC.

With respect to this clonotype: This may stem from a read error, because a much larger clone lies one nucleotide away. The chain combines TRBV6-4 with TRBJ2-1; no clear D. The V and J ends lost 0 bases and 9 bases respectively, with 6 bases between them. The germline CDR1 and CDR2 sequences are MRHNA and SNTAGT. This CDR3 contains 12 residues. CDR3 amino acids: CASSDSAGEQFF. The CDR3 DNA follows: TGTGCCAGCAGTGACTCGGCAGGTGAGCAGTTCTTC.

V gene TRBV4-3 combines with J gene TRBJ2-1; D is unresolved. The germline V gene encodes CDR1 LGHNA and CDR2 YSLEER. CDR3 length equals 16 residues. Trimming took 0 bases from V and 6 from J, leaving 15 bases between them. CDR3 loop: CASSQDGQVPCNEQFF. The CDR3 DNA reads as TGCGCCAGCAGCCAAGATGGGCAGGTCCCCTGCAATGAGCAGTTCTTC.

Regarding this clonotype: Possible read error: a much larger clone is one base away. The J gene is TRBJ2-3, the V gene TRBV9; 7 positions match TRBD2. The germline gives CDR1 SGDLS, CDR2 YYNGEE. Unmatched junction bases numbered 4, after V lost 3 bases and J lost 0 bases. This CDR3 is 15 amino acids long. CDR3: CASSASGTSTDTQYF. DNA of the CDR3: TGTGCCAGCAGCGCTAGCGGTACTAGCACAGATACGCAGTATTTT.

This clonotype was seen more than once but under ten times. In nucleotides, the CDR3 is TGTGCCAGCAGTTTGGGCGCGGGATTCCGGCCTGAGCAGTTCTTC. Protein: CASSLGAGFRPEQFF. The rearrangement links TRBV28 to TRBJ2-1; TRBD2 might be the D (6 bases). Germline V gene sequence: CDR1 MDHEN, CDR2 SYDVKM. This CDR3 is built from 15 residues. V gave up 3 bases and J gave up 9 bases, with 18 bases separating them.

This clonotype was counted between two and nine times. The V gene is TRBV10-3, the J gene TRBJ2-7, with 8 bases fitting TRBD1. Trimming took 2 bases from V and 4 from J; bases not matched to a gene: 7. Germline CDR1 is ENHRY and CDR2 is SYGVKD. CDR3 length: 15 amino acids. The CDR3 nucleotides read TGTGCCATCAGTGAGATGGCAGGGGGCCGGTACGAGCAGTACTTC. Translation: CAISEMAGGRYEQYF.

This chain links TRBV27 with TRBJ2-7; TRBD2 aligns across 8 bases. J gave up 3 bases and V 6 bases, and 7 bases lay outside the gene matches. Germline assignment: CDR1 MNHEY and CDR2 SMNVEV (reference sequence). The length of the CDR3 is 14 residues. The CDR3 DNA sequence: TGTGCCAGCAGCGCTGGGACTAGGGGCTACGAGCAGTACTTC. Its translation is CASSAGTRGYEQYF.

This chain joins TRBV28 and TRBJ1-5; no clear D gene. Deletions cut 2 bases from V and 2 bases from J, with 13 bases between. Per the germline V gene, CDR1 is MDHEN and CDR2 is SYDVKM. The CDR3 has 16 amino acids. DNA for the CDR3: TGTGCCAGCAGTTTACTGGAGTTAATAGGCAATCAGCCCCAGCATTTT. Translating gives CASSLLELIGNQPQHF.

This clonotype has ten or more counts. The V gene is TRBV28, the J gene TRBJ2-3; D is tentatively TRBD1 or TRBD2 (5 bases each). The CDR3 totals 17 residues. Trimming cost V 1 base and J 8 bases, with 22 bases left between them. Germline CDR1 reads MDHEN; CDR2 reads SYDVKM. The chain's CDR3 is CASSLFGATTLGVTQYF. The CDR3 DNA is TGTGCCAGCAGTTTATTCGGAGCTACCACCCTGGGGGTTACGCAGTATTTT.

The V gene is TRBV7-9, the J gene TRBJ2-3; a possible D gene is TRBD2 (5 bases). Trimming stripped 4 bases from V and 4 bases from J, with 18 bases between. Germline-derived CDR1 and CDR2 are SEHNR and FQNEAQ (reference sequence). The CDR3 length is 16 residues. The CDR3 sequence: CASSSGSVASADTQYF. Written as DNA, the CDR3 is TGTGCCAGCAGCTCCGGGTCTGTAGCGTCGGCAGATACGCAGTATTTT.

The sample holds a few counts of this clonotype. The genes are TRBV29-1 and TRBJ2-1; possible D gene TRBD1, 5 bases. Germline CDR1 is SQVTM and CDR2 is ANQGSEA. The CDR3 is 17 residues long. With 2 bases removed from V and 2 bases from J, the gap between germline ends came to 19 bases. The CDR3 sequence is CSVEPMRIVQAYNEQFF. In nucleotides, the CDR3 is TGCAGCGTTGAACCGATGAGGATAGTACAGGCCTACAATGAGCAGTTCTTC.

About this clonotype itself: Germline is not matched at one junction end, which may reflect a read error. V and J are TRBV28 and TRBJ1-4, with unresolved D. The CDR3 runs 13 residues. Germline V gene sequence: CDR1 MDHEN, CDR2 SYDVKM. CDR3 in amino acids: CASSRRLDERLFF. The CDR3 DNA is TGTGCCAGCAGCCGGCGGTTGGATGAAAGACTGTTTTTT.

The chain combines TRBV20-1 with TRBJ1-4; D unresolved. With 3 bases removed from V and 0 bases from J, the gap between germline ends came to 11 bases. Looked up from germline, CDR1 is DFQATT and CDR2 is SNEGSKA (reference sequence). The CDR3 length is 15 residues. DNA of the CDR3: TGCAGTGCTAGCCCCTCTCCAGCAACTAATGAAAAACTGTTTTTT. This encodes CSASPSPATNEKLFF.

Comments on this clonotype: A read error may be the cause here, since a much bigger clone is one base away. The rearrangement uses TRBV29-1 and TRBJ2-2; the D gene is possibly TRBD2 (5 bases). V lost 7 bases and J 1 base, leaving 16 bases between the germline ends. CDR3 length equals 15 residues. Germline V CDR1 and CDR2: SQVTM, ANQGSEA. As DNA, the CDR3 is TGCAGCGCTGCCCCCCCAAGCGGGAACACCGGGGAGCTGTTTTTT. This gives the protein CSAAPPSGNTGELFF.